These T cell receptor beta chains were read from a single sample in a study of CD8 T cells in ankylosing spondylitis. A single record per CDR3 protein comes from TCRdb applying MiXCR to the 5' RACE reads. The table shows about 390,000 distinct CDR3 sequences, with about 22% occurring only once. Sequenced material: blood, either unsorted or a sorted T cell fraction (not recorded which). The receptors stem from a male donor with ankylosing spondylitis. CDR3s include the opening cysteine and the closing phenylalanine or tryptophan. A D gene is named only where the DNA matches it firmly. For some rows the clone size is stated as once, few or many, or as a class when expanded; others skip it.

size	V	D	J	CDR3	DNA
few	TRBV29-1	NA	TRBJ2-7	CSVGGTLYEQYF	TGCAGCGTTGGCGGGACACTCTACGAGCAGTACTTC
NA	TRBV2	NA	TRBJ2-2	CASSEFPVGELFF	TGTGCCAGCAGTGAGTTCCCAGTCGGGGAGCTGTTTTTT
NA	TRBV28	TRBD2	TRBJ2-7	CASRPGLAGTYEQYF	TGTGCCAGCAGGCCGGGACTAGCGGGAACCTACGAGCAGTACTTC
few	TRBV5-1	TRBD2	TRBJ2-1	CASSLTGTRTNNEQFF	TGCGCCAGCAGCTTGACCGGGACTAGAACCAACAATGAGCAGTTCTTC
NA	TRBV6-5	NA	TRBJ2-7	CASSNGPAYEQYF	TGTGCCAGCAGTAACGGGCCGGCCTACGAGCAGTACTTC
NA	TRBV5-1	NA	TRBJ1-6	CASSLEANSPLHF	TGCGCCAGCAGCTTGGAGGCGAATTCACCCCTCCACTTT
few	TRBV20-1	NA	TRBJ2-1	CSASGTLFDEQFF	TGCAGTGCTTCCGGGACTCTCTTCGATGAGCAGTTCTTC
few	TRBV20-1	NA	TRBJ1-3	CSARGSPGNTIYF	TGCAGTGCTAGGGGATCGCCTGGAAACACCATATATTTT
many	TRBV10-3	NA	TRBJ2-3	CAISTDTDTQYF	TGTGCCATCAGTACAGACACAGATACGCAGTATTTT
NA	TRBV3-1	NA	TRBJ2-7	CASSQLATRTYEQYF	TGTGCCAGCAGCCAACTCGCGACGCGGACCTACGAGCAGTACTTC
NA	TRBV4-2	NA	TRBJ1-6	CASSPPLRGPLFGSYNSPLHF	TGTGCCAGCAGCCCACCCTTACGAGGGCCCCTGTTCGGCTCCTATAATTCACCCCTCCACTTT
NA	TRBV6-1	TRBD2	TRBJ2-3	CASSWGLANTDTQYF	TGTGCCAGCAGCTGGGGACTAGCTAACACAGATACGCAGTATTTT
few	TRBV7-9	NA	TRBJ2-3	CASSPPSTATDTQYF	TGTGCCAGCAGCCCACCCTCCACCGCCACAGATACGCAGTATTTT
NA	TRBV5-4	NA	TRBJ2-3	CASSRTGDTQYF	TGTGCCAGCAGCCGGACCGGAGATACGCAGTATTTT
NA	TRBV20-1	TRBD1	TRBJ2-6	CSARDGRTGTGANVLTF	TGCAGTGCTAGAGACGGCAGGACAGGGACTGGGGCCAACGTCCTGACTTTC
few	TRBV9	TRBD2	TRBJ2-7	CASSLSGSNEQYF	TGTGCCAGCAGCCTTAGCGGGAGTAACGAGCAGTACTTC
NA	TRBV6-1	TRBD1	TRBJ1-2	CASNRDRLGYGYTF	TGTGCCAGCAACCGGGACAGGTTAGGATATGGCTACACCTTC
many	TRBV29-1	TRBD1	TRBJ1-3	CSVSVGTAGNTIYF	TGCAGCGTTTCCGTGGGGACAGCTGGAAACACCATATATTTT
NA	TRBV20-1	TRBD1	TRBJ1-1	CSARQEAGGTEAFF	TGCAGTGCTAGACAGGAAGCAGGGGGCACTGAAGCTTTCTTT
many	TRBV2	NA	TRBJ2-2	CASSLRGPGELFF	TGTGCCAGCAGCCTCAGGGGCCCCGGGGAGCTGTTTTTT
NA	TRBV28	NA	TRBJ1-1	CASSLPGRRAFF	TGTGCCAGCAGTTTACCGGGACGGAGAGCTTTCTTT
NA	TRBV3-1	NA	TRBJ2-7	CASSPGRAGEQYF	TGTGCCAGCAGCCCTGGACGGGCGGGGGAGCAGTACTTC
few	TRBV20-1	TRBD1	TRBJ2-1	CSAQTGMNEQFF	TGCAGTGCTCAGACAGGGATGAATGAGCAGTTCTTC
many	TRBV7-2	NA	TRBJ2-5	CASSLTKETQYF	TGTGCCAGCAGCTTGACCAAAGAGACCCAGTACTTC
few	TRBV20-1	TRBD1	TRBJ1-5	CSARDWDRGNQPQHF	TGCAGTGCTAGAGATTGGGACAGGGGGAATCAGCCCCAGCATTTT
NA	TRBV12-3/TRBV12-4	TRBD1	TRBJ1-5	CASSLQGARQPQHF	TGTGCCAGCAGTTTACAGGGGGCGCGGCAGCCCCAGCATTTT
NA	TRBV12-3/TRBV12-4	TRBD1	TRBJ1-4	CASSSVPGQGGWEKLFF	TGTGCCAGCAGTTCAGTCCCGGGACAGGGTGGTTGGGAAAAACTGTTTTTT
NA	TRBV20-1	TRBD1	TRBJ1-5	CSAKDRANQPQHF	TGCAGTGCTAAGGACAGGGCCAATCAGCCCCAGCATTTT
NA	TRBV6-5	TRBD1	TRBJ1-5	CASSFEDRLISSQHF	TGTGCCAGCAGTTTCGAGGACAGGCTCATTTCGTCCCAGCATTTT
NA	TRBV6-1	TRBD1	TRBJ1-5	CASSLGTGANNQPQHF	TGTGCCAGCAGCCTCGGGACAGGGGCCAACAATCAGCCCCAGCATTTT
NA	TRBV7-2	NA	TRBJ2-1	CASSLGGLGNEQFF	TGTGCCAGCAGCTTAGGGGGTTTGGGGAATGAGCAGTTCTTC
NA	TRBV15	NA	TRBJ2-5	CATSRGGSRETQYF	TGTGCCACCAGCAGAGGAGGCAGTAGGGAGACCCAGTACTTC
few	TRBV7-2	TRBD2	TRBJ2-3	CASSHSRLAGSADTQYF	TGTGCCAGCAGCCATAGCAGGCTAGCGGGGTCCGCAGATACGCAGTATTTT
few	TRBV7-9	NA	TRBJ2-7	CASSPRGAQDWGEQYF	TGTGCCAGCAGCCCAAGGGGGGCGCAGGACTGGGGTGAGCAGTACTTC
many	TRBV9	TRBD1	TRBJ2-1	CASSMTGGVRFF	TGTGCCAGCAGCATGACAGGGGGCGTGAGGTTCTTC
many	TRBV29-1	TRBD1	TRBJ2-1	CSVIGQGIYNEQFF	TGCAGCGTAATCGGACAGGGGATTTACAATGAGCAGTTCTTC
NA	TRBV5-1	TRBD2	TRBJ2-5	CASRLGVAGREETQYF	TGCGCCAGCCGCCTGGGGGTAGCGGGGAGAGAAGAGACCCAGTACTTC
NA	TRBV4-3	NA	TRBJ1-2	CASSQQTGNNYGYTF	TGCGCCAGCAGCCAGCAGACAGGAAACAACTATGGCTACACCTTC
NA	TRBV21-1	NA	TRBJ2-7	CASSQGQSEQYF	TGTGCCAGCAGCCAGGGACAGTCCGAGCAGTACTTC
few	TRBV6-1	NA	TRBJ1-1	CASSEARGTEAFF	TGTGCCAGCAGTGAAGCGCGGGGGACTGAAGCTTTCTTT
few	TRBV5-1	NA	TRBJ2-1	CASSILDTLNEQFF	TGCGCCAGCAGCATACTAGATACCCTCAATGAGCAGTTCTTC
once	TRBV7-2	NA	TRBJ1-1	CASSQYRANTEAFF	TGTGCCAGCAGCCAATACAGGGCGAACACTGAAGCTTTCTTT
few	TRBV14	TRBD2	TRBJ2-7	CASSLRLAGDEQYF	TGTGCCAGCAGCCTGAGACTAGCGGGGGACGAGCAGTACTTC
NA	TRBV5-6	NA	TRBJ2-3	CASSRTSFGTQYF	TGTGCCAGCAGCCGTACTAGTTTTGGTACGCAGTATTTT
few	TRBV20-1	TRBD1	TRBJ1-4	CSARASYRQGAFGEKLFF	TGCAGTGCTAGAGCATCGTACCGACAGGGGGCATTCGGAGAAAAACTGTTTTTT
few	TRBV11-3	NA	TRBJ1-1	CASSRRTTLPQNTEAFF	TGTGCCAGCAGCCGCCGGACGACGCTACCCCAAAACACTGAAGCTTTCTTT
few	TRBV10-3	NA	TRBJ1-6	CAISESGDTTSPLHF	TGTGCCATCAGTGAGTCGGGGGACACAACATCACCCCTCCACTTT
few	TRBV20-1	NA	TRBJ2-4	CSAGTPQRAKNIQYF	TGCAGTGCTGGAACGCCACAGAGAGCCAAAAACATTCAGTACTTC
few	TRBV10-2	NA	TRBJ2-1	CASSDESWGKVSNEQFF	TGCGCCAGCAGTGATGAGTCGTGGGGGAAAGTGAGCAATGAGCAGTTCTTC
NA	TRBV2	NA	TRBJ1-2	CASSGSQGGYTF	TGTGCCAGCAGTGGAAGCCAGGGGGGCTACACCTTC
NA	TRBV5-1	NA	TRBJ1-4	CASSYTPGSDEKLFF	TGCGCCAGCAGCTACACTCCAGGTTCCGATGAAAAACTGTTTTTT
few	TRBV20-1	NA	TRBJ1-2	CSARRPSSYGYTF	TGCAGTGCTAGACGACCGTCAAGCTATGGCTACACCTTC
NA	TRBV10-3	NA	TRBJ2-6	CAISDLAGVGANVLTF	TGTGCCATCAGTGACCTAGCAGGGGTTGGGGCCAACGTCCTGACTTTC
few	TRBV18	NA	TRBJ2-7	CASSPPPGAYEQYF	TGTGCCAGCTCACCACCGCCGGGAGCCTACGAGCAGTACTTC